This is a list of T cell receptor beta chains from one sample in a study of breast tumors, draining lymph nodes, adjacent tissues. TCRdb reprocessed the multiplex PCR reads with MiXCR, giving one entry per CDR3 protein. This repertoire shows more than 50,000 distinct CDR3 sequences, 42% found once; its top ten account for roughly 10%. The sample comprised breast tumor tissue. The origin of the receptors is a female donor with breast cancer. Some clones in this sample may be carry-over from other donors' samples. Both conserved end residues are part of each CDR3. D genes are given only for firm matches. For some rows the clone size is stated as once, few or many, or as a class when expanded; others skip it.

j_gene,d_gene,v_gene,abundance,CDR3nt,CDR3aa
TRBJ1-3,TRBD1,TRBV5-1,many,TGCGCCAGCAGCTTGGGGGACAGACTGGAAAACACCATATATTTT,CASSLGDRLENTIYF
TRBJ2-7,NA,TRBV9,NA,TGTGCCAGCAGCGTGACGTCCGGGTACGAGCAGTACTTC,CASSVTSGYEQYF
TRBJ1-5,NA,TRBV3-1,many,TGTGCCAGCAGCCAAGGTCAAGGTGGCCAGCCCCAGCATTTT,CASSQGQGGQPQHF
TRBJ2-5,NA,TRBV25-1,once,TGTGCCAGCAGTGCTAGAGAGCCGGGACTGGTGGCCACCCAGTACTTC,CASSAREPGLVATQYF
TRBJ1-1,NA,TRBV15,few,TGTGCCACCAGCAGAGTTCAAGGGCTCGGCACTGAAGCTTTCTTT,CATSRVQGLGTEAFF
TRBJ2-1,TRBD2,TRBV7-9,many,TGTGCCAGCAGCCATAGCGGGAGGGACCACAATGAGCAGTTCTTC,CASSHSGRDHNEQFF
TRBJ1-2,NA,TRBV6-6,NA,TGTGCCAGCAGTTACTCAACTAGGGGCGGCTACACCTTC,CASSYSTRGGYTF
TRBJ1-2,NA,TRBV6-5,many,TGTGCCAGCAGTTACTCACAGGGCTATGGCTACACCTTC,CASSYSQGYGYTF
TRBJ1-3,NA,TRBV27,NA,TGTGCCAGCAGTTTAGATGCGGCCAACACCATATATTTT,CASSLDAANTIYF
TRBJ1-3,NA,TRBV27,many,TGTGCCAGCGCCGGGGCTGGAAACACCATATATTTT,CASAGAGNTIYF
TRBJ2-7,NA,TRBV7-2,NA,TGTGCCAGCAGGGATGGACTCGCCTATGTGCAGTACTTC,CASRDGLAYVQYF
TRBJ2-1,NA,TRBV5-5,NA,TGTGCCAGTAATGAGCAGTTCTTC,CASNEQFF
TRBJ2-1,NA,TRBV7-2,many,TGTGCCAGCAGCTTCGGAGGGGCGAAAACGGATGAGCAGTTCTTC,CASSFGGAKTDEQFF
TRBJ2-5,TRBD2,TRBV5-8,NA,TGTGCCAGCAGCCTAGGACTAGCGGGAACCCAAGAGGCCCAGTACTTC,CASSLGLAGTQEAQYF
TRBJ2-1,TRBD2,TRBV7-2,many,TGTGCCAGCAGCCGCACTAGCGGGCCTTACAATGAGCAGTTCTTC,CASSRTSGPYNEQFF
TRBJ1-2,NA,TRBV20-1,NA,TGCAGTACCTGGGAGGTGGCTCTATATGGCTACACCTTC,CSTWEVALYGYTF
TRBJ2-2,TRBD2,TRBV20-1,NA,TGCAGTGCTAGAGATGTGGCTTCGGTAGCGGGAGGTCATACCGGGGAGCTGTTTTTT,CSARDVASVAGGHTGELFF
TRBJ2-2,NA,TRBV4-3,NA,TGCGCCAGCAGCCGACTGGACAAGATGAACACCGGGGAGCTGTTTTTT,CASSRLDKMNTGELFF
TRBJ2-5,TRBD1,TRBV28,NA,TGTGCCAGCAGTCCACAGGGGTCAAGGACCCAGTACTTC,CASSPQGSRTQYF
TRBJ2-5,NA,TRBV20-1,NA,TGCAGTGCTAGAGCGGGAACAGAGACCCAGTACTTC,CSARAGTETQYF
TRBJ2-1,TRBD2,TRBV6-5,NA,TGTGCCAGCAGTCACGGGGGGGGTGGCAACAATGAGCAGTCCTTC,CASSHGGGGNNEQSF
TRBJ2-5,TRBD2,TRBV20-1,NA,TGCAGTGCTAGAGGTCCGCTGGCGGGAGGCCTCACGTACTTC,CSARGPLAGGLTYF
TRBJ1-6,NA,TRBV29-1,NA,TGCAGCGCATGGCCGACACTAAGTTCACCCCTCCACTTT,CSAWPTLSSPLHF
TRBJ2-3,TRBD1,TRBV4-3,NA,TGCGCCAGCAGCCCCGGGACAGGGGGAGAGGGCACAGATACGCAGTATTTT,CASSPGTGGEGTDTQYF
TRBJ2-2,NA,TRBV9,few,TGTGCCAGCAGCCCAACCGGGGAGCTGTTTTTT,CASSPTGELFF
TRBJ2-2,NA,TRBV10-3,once,TGTGCCATCAGCCCTAGCGCGGGCGGCGATTTCTCTGGAAACACCGGGGAGCTGTTTTTT,CAISPSAGGDFSGNTGELFF
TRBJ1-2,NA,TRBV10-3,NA,TGTGCCATCAGTGAGGAGCGGGGGGATGGCTACACCTTC,CAISEERGDGYTF
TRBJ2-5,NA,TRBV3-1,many,TGTGCCAGCAGCCAAGATACGGACTGGAGGATAACCCAGTACTTC,CASSQDTDWRITQYF
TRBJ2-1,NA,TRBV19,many,TGTGCCAGTAGTATCCCCAGTCCATACAATGAGCAGTTCTTC,CASSIPSPYNEQFF
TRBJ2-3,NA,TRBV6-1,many,TGTGCCAGCAGTGAAGTGCATTCAGATACGCAGTATTTT,CASSEVHSDTQYF
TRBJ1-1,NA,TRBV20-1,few,TGCAGTGCAACTCGTTCGGGGAAAGGGAACACTGAAGCTTTCTTT,CSATRSGKGNTEAFF
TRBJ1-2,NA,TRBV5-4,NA,TGTGCCAGCAGCTCGGACCGTGGTAGAGGCCACACCTTC,CASSSDRGRGHTF
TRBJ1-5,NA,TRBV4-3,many,TGCGCCAGCAGCCAAGAAGGGGTAGGTCAGCCCCAGCATTTT,CASSQEGVGQPQHF
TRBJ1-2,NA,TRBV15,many,TGTGCCACCAGCAGCCGTGAGCCCTTAGGCTACACCTTC,CATSSREPLGYTF
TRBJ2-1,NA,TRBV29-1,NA,TGCAGCGTGGGGGAAAACAATGAGCAGTTCTTC,CSVGENNEQFF
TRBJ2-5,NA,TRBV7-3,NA,TGTGCCAGCAGCTTTGACAGGGAGGGGACCCAGTACTTC,CASSFDREGTQYF
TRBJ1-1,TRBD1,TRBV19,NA,TGTGCCAGTATTGCCGCAGGGGGCGCCACTGAAGCTTTCTTT,CASIAAGGATEAFF
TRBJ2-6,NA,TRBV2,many,TGTGCCAGCAGTGAATGGCTGAACTCTGGGGCCAACGTCCTGACTTTC,CASSEWLNSGANVLTF
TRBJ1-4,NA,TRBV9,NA,NA,CASSGEQYFGPGTNEKLFF
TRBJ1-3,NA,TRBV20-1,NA,TGCAGTGCTAGAGAGCCGGGACTGGTGGCCACCATATATTTT,CSAREPGLVATIYF
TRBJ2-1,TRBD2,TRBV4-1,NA,TGCGCCAGCAGCCAAGATTTATGGGGGGGGGTTGAGCAGTTCTTC,CASSQDLWGGVEQFF
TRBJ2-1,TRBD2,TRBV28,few,TGTGCCAGCAGTTTCGGACTAGCGGGATCCTACAATGAGCAGTTCTTC,CASSFGLAGSYNEQFF
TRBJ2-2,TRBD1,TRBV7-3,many,TGTGCCAGCAGCCCGAGGGGGCCTCCGCACACCGGGGAGCTGTTTTTT,CASSPRGPPHTGELFF
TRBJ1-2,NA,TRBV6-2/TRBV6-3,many,TGTGCCAGTTGGGGGAACTATGGCTACACCTTC,CASWGNYGYTF
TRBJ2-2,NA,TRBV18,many,TGTGCCAGCTCGGCTAGCGTTACCGGGGAGCTGTTTTTT,CASSASVTGELFF
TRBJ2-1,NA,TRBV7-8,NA,TGCTGCTGCGGCCAAGACAATGAGCAGTTCTTC,CCCGQDNEQFF
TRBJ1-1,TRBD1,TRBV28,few,TGTGCCAGCAGTTATTTGCAGGGGGGTGAAGCTTTCTTT,CASSYLQGGEAFF
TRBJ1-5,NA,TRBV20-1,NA,TGCAGTGCTAGGTCGGGGGGCAACGTTCCGCCCCAACATTTT,CSARSGGNVPPQHF
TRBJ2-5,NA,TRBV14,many,TGTGCCAGCAGCCAGAACCTAGGCACCACTGGGGGAGAGACCCAGTACTTC,CASSQNLGTTGGETQYF
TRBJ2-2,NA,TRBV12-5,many,TGTGCTAGTGGACCCCCGGGGCAGACGAACACCGGGGAGCTGTTTTTT,CASGPPGQTNTGELFF
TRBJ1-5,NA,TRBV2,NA,TGTGCCAGCAGCCAGGGGATATCGGCTAATCAGCCCCAGCATTTT,CASSQGISANQPQHF
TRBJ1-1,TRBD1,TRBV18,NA,TGTGCCAGCTCGAGGGACAGCAAAAACACTGAAGCTTTCTTT,CASSRDSKNTEAFF